Presented here are 9 T cell receptor beta chains from one specimen sequenced in a study of identifying expanded T cells in peripheral blood (dated by TCRdb to between 2017 and 2020). Library construction relied on the immunoSEQ multiplex PCR assay. The table was pulled from immuneACCESS by TCRdb, which kept in-frame rearrangements only. Such tables lose some clones; where checked, under half of the loss comes from unresolved V genes, and the rest has no known cause. The sample contains tens of thousands of clones, over 75% of them found a single time. The ten biggest clones cover 2.8% of the sample. Sequencing was done on a sample of blood. All receptors derive from a person aged 18 to 69 in good health.

The chain recombines TRBV27 with TRBJ2-5; the D gene is possibly TRBD1 (5 bases). The ends were cut back, 3 bases at V and 3 bases at J, with 8 bases in the middle. The V gene's germline CDR1 is MNHEY and CDR2 SMNVEV (reference sequence). The CDR3 totals 13 residues. The CDR3 loop reads CASSFVGEETQYF. Written as DNA, the CDR3 is TGTGCCAGCAGTTTCGTAGGGGAAGAGACCCAGTACTTC.

The J gene is TRBJ2-6, the V gene TRBV18; D ambiguous. The germline V and J ends were trimmed by 6 bases and 1 base, with 4 bases remaining between them. The CDR3 length is 13 residues. Germline V gene data show CDR1 as KGHSH and CDR2 as LQKENI. CDR3 bases: TGTGCCAGCTCTCCGTCTGGGGCCAACGTCCTGACTTTC. The encoded protein is CASSPSGANVLTF.

V is TRBV6-5 and J is TRBJ2-7; D not certain. V was trimmed by 3 bases and J by 3 bases, leaving 12 bases between them. CDR1 is MNHEY and CDR2 is SVGAGI in the germline V gene. CDR3 length: 14 amino acids. CDR3 DNA sequence: TGTGCCAGCAGTTATCGGGCAGACTTCTACGAGCAGTACTTC. Translated: CASSYRADFYEQYF.

The rearrangement links TRBV28 to TRBJ1-5; tentatively, D is TRBD1 (5 bases). Trimming took 3 bases from V and 5 from J, leaving 17 bases between them. There are 16 residues in the CDR3. Germline V gene sequence: CDR1 MDHEN, CDR2 SYDVKM. CDR3: CASSFSGQGWDQPQHF. The DNA for the CDR3 is TGTGCCAGCAGTTTTTCTGGGCAGGGCTGGGATCAGCCCCAGCATTTT.

Worth noting for this clone: The junction shows a germline mismatch at one end, possibly a read error. The chain couples TRBV7-7 to TRBJ2-1, with 9 bases identical to TRBD1. The V gene's germline CDR1 is SSHAT and CDR2 FNYEAQ (reference sequence). This CDR3 comprises 15 residues. In DNA, the CDR3 is TGTGCTAGCAGCCGGGACAGGGTCGGGGTCAATGAGCAGTTCTTC. Its protein product is CASSRDRVGVNEQFF. Full variable domain (outside the CDR3, taken from reference TRBV7-7 and TRBJ2-1): GAGVSQSPRYKVTKRGQDVTLRCDPISSHATLYWYQQALGQGPEFLTYFNYEAQPDKSGLPSDRFSAERPEGSISTLTIQRTEQRDSAMYRCASSRDRVGVNEQFFGPGTRLTVL.

The chain is built from TRBV28 and TRBJ1-2; the D gene is possibly TRBD1 (6 bases). Germline CDR1 and CDR2: MDHEN and SYDVKM. V dropped 0 bases and J dropped 3 bases, with 8 bases sitting between them. The CDR3 loop spans 14 amino acids. In DNA, the CDR3 is TGTGCCAGCAGTTTATGGGAGGGGGACTATGGCTACACCTTC. Translated, it gives CASSLWEGDYGYTF.

The V and J genes are TRBV4-3 and TRBJ1-2; 7 nucleotides line up with TRBD1. Germline-derived CDR1 and CDR2 are LGHNA and YSLEER. Trimming cost V 4 bases and J 5 bases; bases outside gene matches: 10. The CDR3 is made up of 15 amino acids. In nucleotides, the CDR3 is TGCGCCAGCAGCCGAGGACAGGATCAGGCGTATGGCTACACCTTC. Protein: CASSRGQDQAYGYTF.

This clone has more than one count but fewer than ten. The chain carries TRBV27 and TRBJ2-3; 9 nucleotides agree with TRBD1. J lost 3 bases, V lost 5 bases, and 15 bases had no gene match. CDR1 MNHEY and CDR2 SMNVEV come from the germline V gene (reference sequence). CDR3 length: 18 amino acids. CDR3 in DNA: TGTGCCAGCAGTCTGGATGGTTCCACAGGGGGCAAGACAGATACGCAGTATTTT. Residues: CASSLDGSTGGKTDTQYF.

This clone came up once. The chain uses TRBV7-3 and TRBJ2-2; unclear D gene. V lost 2 bases and J 6 bases, leaving 7 bases between the germline ends. Germline-derived CDR1 and CDR2 are SGHTA and FQGTGA. This CDR3 has 13 residues. CDR3 amino acids: CASSLRPAGELFF. Written as DNA, the CDR3 is TGTGCCAGCAGCTTACGACCGGCCGGGGAGCTGTTTTTT.